The sequence of this T cell receptor beta chain was determined in a study of T cells after yellow fever vaccination. Study-wide background: The SMART-Seq v4 Ultra Low Input method served to prepare the low-cell-number fractions. Notes on the study in general: FACS-sorted repertoires could harbor abundant contaminating bulk-population clonotypes. Clonotypes appearing in both CD4 and CD8 compartments existed, and their share was small. Re-detected after boosting: most primary clones, 96% of CD4 and 88% of CD8.

Germline V lookup: CDR1 SGHRS, CDR2 YFSETQ. The CDR3 runs 16 residues. Trimming took 0 bases from V and 4 from J, leaving 13 bases between them. One entry per CDR3 protein results from TCRdb running MiXCR on the 5' RACE reads. The sample has just under 600,000 distinct CDR3 sequences, approximately 12% seen once; the top ten hold about 14%. This clonotype has only a few counts. The antigen is not known. The source is a man under 40 who received the YFV17D yellow fever vaccine. Sequenced material: PBMCs, taken on the day of the yellow fever booster vaccination. V and J are TRBV5-1 and TRBJ2-2, with D possibly matching TRBD2 (5 bases). In nucleotides, the CDR3 is TGCGCCAGCAGCTTGGGGGCTTTCCGGGGCACCGGGGAGCTGTTTTTT. It encodes CASSLGAFRGTGELFF.